Listed here are 15 T cell receptor beta chains from one sample, sequenced in a study of T cell responses to AZD1222 COVID-19 vaccine. The assay was immunoSEQ multiplex PCR, and TCRdb's table has in-frame clones only and misses some. In the table there are 75,000 to 100,000 clones, roughly 90% of which are singletons. The specimen comprised peripheral blood, sampled on day 0 of AZD1222 vaccination. These receptors all come from an adult in good health.

The sample holds a few counts of this clone. In DNA form, the CDR3 reads TGTGCCAGCAGCTTAATCCCCACTGAGACTGAAGCTTTCTTT. Translating it yields CASSLIPTETEAFF. The rearrangement joins TRBV11-2 to TRBJ1-1, with D hard to call. Germline loops: CDR1 SGHAT, CDR2 FQNNGV. The V and J ends lost 2 bases and 5 bases respectively, with 12 bases between them. The CDR3 has 14 residues.

This clone has only one observation. The rearrangement links TRBV30 to TRBJ1-1, with D perhaps TRBD1 (5 bases). Per the germline V gene, CDR1 is GTSNPN and CDR2 is SVGIG (reference sequence). The CDR3 has 11 residues. V was shortened by 3 bases and J by 8 bases, with 10 bases between the two germline ends. The CDR3 DNA sequence: TGTGCCTGGAGCAGCCGGGACGAAGCTTTCTTT. This encodes CAWSSRDEAFF.

In this sample, this clone turned up a few times. V and J are TRBV28 and TRBJ2-7, with 10 bases identical to TRBD1. The CDR3 loop spans 16 amino acids. Trimming at V came to 7 bases and at J to 6 bases, leaving 15 bases not matched to a gene. Germline V lookup: CDR1 MDHEN, CDR2 SYDVKM. CDR3 DNA sequence: TGTGCCAGCACCGCGATCCCGGGACAGGGGATAATCGAGCAGTACTTC. Its translation: CASTAIPGQGIIEQYF.

There are a few counts of this clone. This chain uses TRBV7-2 with TRBJ1-2, with D hard to call. The germline gives CDR1 SGHTA, CDR2 FQGNSA. V was clipped by 7 bases and J by 8 bases, with 23 bases between them. The length of the CDR3 is 15 residues. CDR3 DNA: TGTGCCAGCACACTTGGGTCCGGTAGAGGATCCGGCTACACCTTC. Its translation: CASTLGSGRGSGYTF.

The V and J genes are TRBV4-2 and TRBJ2-1; D perhaps matches TRBD2 (6 bases). The CDR3 loop spans 17 amino acids. V was cut by 0 bases and J by 2 bases, with 14 bases left in between. Per germline, CDR1 LGHNA and CDR2 YNFKEQ. The CDR3 bases are TGTGCCAGCAGCCAAGATAACGGGAGCCCTACCTACAATGAGCAGTTCTTC. Translating gives CASSQDNGSPTYNEQFF.

This rearrangement joins TRBV10-3 to TRBJ1-6; D not resolved. Germline V lookup: CDR1 ENHRY, CDR2 SYGVKD. The CDR3 is 13 residues long. Trimming stripped 11 bases from V and 0 bases from J, with 8 bases between. CDR3 sequence (DNA): TGTGCCTTCAAGAGCTCCTATAATTCACCCCTCCACTTT. Its protein is CAFKSSYNSPLHF.

The V gene is TRBV10-3, the J gene TRBJ1-2, with TRBD1 matching over 7 bases. There are 14 residues in the CDR3. The V and J ends lost 0 bases and 6 bases, in that order; junction bases with no gene match: 4. Germline loops: CDR1 ENHRY, CDR2 SYGVKD. The CDR3 region has the DNA TGTGCCATCAGTGAGTCGAGGGACAGCGATGGCTACACCTTC. This encodes CAISESRDSDGYTF.

This sequence joins TRBV30 and TRBJ2-4; TRBD2 agrees at 12 bases. The CDR3 is 16 residues long. Germline lookup yields CDR1 GTSNPN and CDR2 SVGIG (reference sequence). V shed 1 base, J shed 4 bases, and the junction held 5 bases outside the gene matches. The CDR3 DNA sequence: TGTGCCTGGAGTGGCCAACTAGCGGGAGGAAAAAACATTCAGTACTTC. Amino acid sequence: CAWSGQLAGGKNIQYF.

The chain recombines TRBV18 with TRBJ1-1; a weak D match, TRBD1 (6 bases). The length of the CDR3 is 15 residues. In germline, CDR1 is KGHSH, CDR2 LQKENI. V gave up 2 bases and J gave up 6 bases, with 16 bases separating them. The CDR3 protein is CASSPVTGLTAEAFF. CDR3 coding DNA: TGTGCCAGCTCACCAGTTACAGGGTTGACCGCTGAAGCTTTCTTT.

This clone was detected only once. The chain has TRBV6-5 and TRBJ1-2; 7 bases match TRBD1. J gave up 3 bases and V 7 bases, and 8 bases lay outside the gene matches. The germline V gene has CDR1 MNHEY and CDR2 SVGAGI. This CDR3 is built from 14 residues. The CDR3 nucleotides are TGTGCCAGCACGCCGACAGGGCGAGACTATGGCTACACCTTC. Translation: CASTPTGRDYGYTF.

CDR3 DNA: TGTGCCAGCAGCGTAACGCCGACAGGGGTTGGAAACACCATATATTTT. Amino acid sequence: CASSVTPTGVGNTIYF. The chain couples TRBV9 to TRBJ1-3, with 8 bases lining up with TRBD1. Germline assignment: CDR1 SGDLS and CDR2 YYNGEE. The V segment lost 1 base and the J segment 3 bases; nucleotides outside the gene matches: 6. This CDR3 has 16 amino acids. Full variable domain (rest looked up from reference TRBV9 and TRBJ1-3): DSGVTQTPKHLITATGQRVTLRCSPRSGDLSVYWYQQSLDQGLQFLIQYYNGEERAKGNILERFSAQQFPDLHSELNLSSLELGDSALYFCASSVTPTGVGNTIYFGEGSWLTVV.

J is TRBJ2-7 and V is TRBV5-6; the match to TRBD2 covers 13 bases. Looked up from germline, CDR1 is SGHDT and CDR2 is YYEEEE. The CDR3 totals 15 residues. Unmatched junction bases numbered 1, after V lost 2 bases and J lost 2 bases. In nucleotides, the CDR3 is TGTGCCAGCAGCTTCGGGACTAGCGGGGCCTACGAGCAGTACTTC. It codes for CASSFGTSGAYEQYF.

This clone was observed a few times. This chain links TRBV18 with TRBJ1-1; the D is unclear. CDR1 is KGHSH and CDR2 is LQKENI in the germline V gene. CDR3 length: 14 residues. Trimming took 5 bases from V and 1 from J, leaving 11 bases between them. The CDR3 DNA sequence: TGTGCCAGCTCATCCATGATTGGGAACACTGAAGCTTTCTTT. Encoded protein: CASSSMIGNTEAFF.

This sequence joins TRBV5-6 and TRBJ2-7; 9 positions match TRBD2. Germline trimming cut 0 bases from V and 5 bases from J; bases unmatched to any gene: 12. There are 17 residues in the CDR3. Germline V lookup: CDR1 SGHDT, CDR2 YYEEEE. The DNA for the CDR3 is TGTGCCAGCAGCTTGGGGTGGTGGGGACTAGCAAGAGACGAGCAGTACTTC. Translated, it gives CASSLGWWGLARDEQYF.

This chain links TRBV6-2 or TRBV6-3 with TRBJ1-1, with 8 bases fitting TRBD1. The CDR3 has 13 amino acids. The V and J ends lost 4 bases and 8 bases, in that order; junction bases with no gene match: 6. The germline V gene has CDR1 MNHEY and CDR2 SVGEGT. The DNA for the CDR3 is TGTGCCAGCAGTTGGACAGGGTTAGGGGAAGCTTTCTTT. This codes for CASSWTGLGEAFF.